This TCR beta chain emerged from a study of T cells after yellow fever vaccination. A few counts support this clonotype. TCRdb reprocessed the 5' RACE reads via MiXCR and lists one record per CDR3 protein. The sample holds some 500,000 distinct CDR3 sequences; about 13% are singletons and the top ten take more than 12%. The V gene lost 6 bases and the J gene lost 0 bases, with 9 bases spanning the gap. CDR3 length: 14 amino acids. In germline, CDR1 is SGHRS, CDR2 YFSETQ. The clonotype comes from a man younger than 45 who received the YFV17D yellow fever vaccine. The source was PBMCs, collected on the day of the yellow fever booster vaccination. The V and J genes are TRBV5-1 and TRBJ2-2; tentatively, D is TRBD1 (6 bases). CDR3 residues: CASKGHTNTGELFF. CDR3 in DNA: TGCGCCAGCAAGGGACACACGAACACCGGGGAGCTGTTTTTT.